These 10 T cell receptor beta chains were all obtained from the same sample, sequenced in a study of T cell responses to AZD1222 COVID-19 vaccine. TCRdb's table, derived via immunoSEQ multiplex PCR, lists solely in-frame clones and lacks some. In the table there are around 100,000 clones, around 87% of which are singletons. Source: peripheral blood, taken on day 0 of MenACWY control vaccination. The receptors here all came from an adult in good health.

This rearrangement joins TRBV6-6 to TRBJ1-1; D gene uncertain. CDR3 length: 13 residues. V was pared by 5 bases and J by 9 bases, with 16 bases between. Germline V gene data show CDR1 as MNHNY and CDR2 as SVGAGI (reference sequence). The DNA for the CDR3 is TGTGCCAGCAGTCCTTGGGGTGGGGAGAAAGCTTTCTTT. Encoded protein: CASSPWGGEKAFF.

The J gene is TRBJ2-5, the V gene TRBV9; D gene uncertain. The germline V gene has CDR1 SGDLS and CDR2 YYNGEE. Deletions cut 4 bases from V and 5 bases from J, with 18 bases between. The CDR3 covers 15 residues. The chain's CDR3 is CASSPRVGARETQYF. The CDR3 nucleotides read TGTGCCAGCAGCCCTCGGGTGGGTGCGAGGGAGACCCAGTACTTC.

The chain links TRBV19 to TRBJ2-5, with TRBD1 as a possible D gene (5 bases). Germline V gene sequence: CDR1 LNHDA, CDR2 SQIVND (reference sequence). The CDR3 spans 15 residues. V lost 3 bases and J lost 5, with 16 bases in between. The CDR3 loop reads CASSMGQGGWETQYF. The CDR3 DNA is TGTGCCAGTAGTATGGGGCAGGGTGGATGGGAGACCCAGTACTTC.

The chain is built from TRBV19 and TRBJ2-6, with 7 bases fitting TRBD2. CDR3 size: 16 residues. Germline V gene sequence: CDR1 LNHDA, CDR2 SQIVND (reference sequence). With V trimmed by 0 bases and J by 4 bases, 3 bases remained unmatched. Written as DNA, the CDR3 is TGTGCCAGTAGTATAGAGGGAGGGCGAGGGGCCAACGTCCTGACTTTC. It yields the protein CASSIEGGRGANVLTF. The full variable domain, its missing parts supplied by reference TRBV19 and TRBJ2-6, is DGGITQSPKYLFRKEGQNVTLSCEQNLNHDAMYWYRQDPGQGLRLIYYSQIVNDFQKGDIAEGYSVSREKKESFPLTVTSAQKNPTAFYLCASSIEGGRGANVLTFGAGSRLTVL.

This clone was seen a few times. V gene TRBV3-1 (or the pseudogene TRBV3-2) combines with J gene TRBJ2-6; D remains ambiguous. CDR1 and CDR2 from the germline V gene are LGHDT and YNNKEL (reference sequence). The CDR3 extends over 15 amino acids. V was shortened by 2 bases and J by 0 bases, with 5 bases between the two germline ends. The CDR3 here is CASSQSVSGANVLTF. CDR3 DNA: TGTGCCAGCAGCCAATCCGTCTCTGGGGCCAACGTCCTGACTTTC.

The chain has TRBV4-3 and TRBJ1-5; D unresolved. Germline V lookup: CDR1 LGHNA, CDR2 YSLEER. Trimming removed 0 bases at V and 7 bases at J, with 19 bases between. CDR3 length: 17 amino acids. In nucleotides, the CDR3 is TGCGCCAGCAGCCAAGATTTTGGAGGAACAGAAGGGCAGCCCCAGCATTTT. Translation gives CASSQDFGGTEGQPQHF.

The V gene is TRBV15, the J gene TRBJ2-2, with D possibly TRBD1 on 5 matching bases. Germline V gene data show CDR1 as LNHNV and CDR2 as YYDKDF (reference sequence). Trimming pared 2 bases from V and 6 bases from J, leaving 10 bases between. CDR3 size: 14 residues. The CDR3 region has the DNA TGTGCCACCAGCAGAAAAGGGGTGGCCGGGGAGCTGTTTTTT. Residues: CATSRKGVAGELFF. Combining the CDR3 with reference TRBV15 and TRBJ2-2 gives the whole variable domain DAMVIQNPRYQVTQFGKPVTLSCSQTLNHNVMYWYQQKSSQAPKLLFHYYDKDFNNEADTPDNFQSRRPNTSFCFLDIRSPGLGDTAMYLCATSRKGVAGELFFGEGSRLTVL.

This clone was seen only once. The chain is built from TRBV5-1 and TRBJ1-2; 9 bases agree with TRBD1. J lost 5 bases, V lost 0 bases, and 8 bases had no gene match. Per germline, CDR1 SGHRS and CDR2 YFSETQ. This CDR3 contains 16 residues. Here the CDR3 reads CASSLGPTGGAYGYTF. DNA of the CDR3: TGCGCCAGCAGCTTGGGTCCTACAGGGGGCGCTTATGGCTACACCTTC.

The DNA for the CDR3 is TGTGCCAGCAGTGAAGCGCTTCGGGAGATATGGACAGCTAATCAGCCCCAGCATTTT. Amino acids: CASSEALREIWTANQPQHF. This rearrangement joins TRBV2 to TRBJ1-5; D may be TRBD1 (6 bases). The germline CDR1 and CDR2 sequences are SNHLY and FYNNEI. CDR3 length equals 19 residues. V gave up 0 bases and J gave up 4 bases, with 22 bases separating them.

The chain has TRBV19 and TRBJ1-1; D call uncertain. CDR1 is LNHDA and CDR2 is SQIVND in the germline V gene (reference sequence). The CDR3 covers 17 residues. V was pared by 2 bases and J by 0 bases, with 16 bases between. DNA for the CDR3: TGTGCCAGTAGTATATTCGGTAAGAGCAGCATGAACACTGAAGCTTTCTTT. This translates into CASSIFGKSSMNTEAFF.